This is a list of T cell receptor beta chains from one sample in a study of cytomegalovirus exposure and HLA in healthy donors. Data came from immunoSEQ multiplex PCR; TCRdb stores just in-frame clones and leaves some out. The sample yields about 140,000 clones, roughly four fifths seen once. The sequenced material came from PBMCs. These receptors were taken from a woman in her 30s in good health and CMV-seronegative. CDR3s include the opening cysteine and the closing phenylalanine or tryptophan. The order of the fields is clone size, CDR3 length, J gene, V gene, D gene, CDR3 DNA, CDR3 protein. A D gene is named only where the DNA matches it firmly. Clone size is shown for a subset of rows, as once, few, many or a class of expanded clone.

clone size: -
CDR3 length: 16
J gene: TRBJ1-1
V gene: TRBV19
D gene: -
CDR3 DNA: TGTGCCAGTAGTAATAAAGGGGGTAGGACGAACACTGAAGCTTTCTTT
CDR3 protein: CASSNKGGRTNTEAFF

clone size: -
CDR3 length: 13
J gene: TRBJ1-5
V gene: TRBV6-6
D gene: -
CDR3 DNA: TGTGCCAGTTGTCGCGGTAGCAATCAGCCCCAGCATTTT
CDR3 protein: CASCRGSNQPQHF

clone size: once
CDR3 length: 13
J gene: TRBJ2-5
V gene: TRBV2
D gene: TRBD1
CDR3 DNA: TGTGCCAGCAGTGACTTACAGGGGGGGACCCAGTACTTC
CDR3 protein: CASSDLQGGTQYF

clone size: -
CDR3 length: 13
J gene: TRBJ1-1
V gene: TRBV19
D gene: TRBD1
CDR3 DNA: TGTGCCAGTAGTCAGGGACAGTCAGTTGAAGCTTTCTTT
CDR3 protein: CASSQGQSVEAFF

clone size: -
CDR3 length: 15
J gene: TRBJ2-3
V gene: TRBV7-9
D gene: TRBD1
CDR3 DNA: TGTGCCAGCAGTTGGACAGGGAGTAGCACAGATACGCAGTATTTT
CDR3 protein: CASSWTGSSTDTQYF

clone size: -
CDR3 length: 13
J gene: TRBJ1-1
V gene: TRBV11-2
D gene: -
CDR3 DNA: TGTGCCAGCAGCTTAACGGGGAACACTGAAGCTTTCTTT
CDR3 protein: CASSLTGNTEAFF

clone size: -
CDR3 length: 15
J gene: TRBJ2-6
V gene: TRBV19
D gene: -
CDR3 DNA: TGTGCCAGGAGACAAGTCTCTTGGGGGGCCAACGTCCTGACTTTC
CDR3 protein: CARRQVSWGANVLTF

clone size: -
CDR3 length: 11
J gene: TRBJ1-1
V gene: TRBV2
D gene: -
CDR3 DNA: TGTGCCAGCATCCAGGGGCGGGAAGCTTTCTTT
CDR3 protein: CASIQGREAFF

clone size: -
CDR3 length: 15
J gene: TRBJ1-1
V gene: TRBV6-5
D gene: TRBD1
CDR3 DNA: TGTGCCAGCACCGGACAGGGGGCAAGGAACACTGAAGCTTTCTTT
CDR3 protein: CASTGQGARNTEAFF

clone size: -
CDR3 length: 14
J gene: TRBJ2-2
V gene: TRBV2
D gene: -
CDR3 DNA: TGTGCCAGCACCGCGGAAGGGAGCACCGGGGAGCTGTTTTTT
CDR3 protein: CASTAEGSTGELFF

clone size: once
CDR3 length: 16
J gene: TRBJ2-1
V gene: TRBV7-2
D gene: TRBD2
CDR3 DNA: TGTGCCAGCAGCCCCCGTGGGACTAGCGGGGTCGTTGAGCAGTTCTTC
CDR3 protein: CASSPRGTSGVVEQFF

clone size: -
CDR3 length: 11
J gene: TRBJ2-7
V gene: TRBV20-1
D gene: -
CDR3 DNA: TGCAGTGCACCCAGCGGGCTCGAGCAGTACTTC
CDR3 protein: CSAPSGLEQYF

clone size: -
CDR3 length: 14
J gene: TRBJ1-2
V gene: TRBV6-5
D gene: TRBD1
CDR3 DNA: TGTGCCAGCAGCGCTGGGACAGCCCGACATGGCTACACCTTC
CDR3 protein: CASSAGTARHGYTF

clone size: -
CDR3 length: 14
J gene: TRBJ2-7
V gene: TRBV28
D gene: -
CDR3 DNA: TGTGCCAGCAGCCCCCCGGGACACAACTACGAGCAGTACTTC
CDR3 protein: CASSPPGHNYEQYF

clone size: -
CDR3 length: 17
J gene: TRBJ1-1
V gene: TRBV6-1
D gene: TRBD1
CDR3 DNA: TGTGCCAGCAGTGAAACAGGCAGGGGGCGCTTGGTAACTGAAGCTTTCTTT
CDR3 protein: CASSETGRGRLVTEAFF

clone size: once
CDR3 length: 15
J gene: TRBJ1-6
V gene: TRBV7-2
D gene: TRBD1
CDR3 DNA: TGTGCCAGCAGCTTAGGGGGACAGGGAGGAGGGTCCCTCCACTTT
CDR3 protein: CASSLGGQGGGSLHF

clone size: once
CDR3 length: 15
J gene: TRBJ1-1
V gene: TRBV27
D gene: -
CDR3 DNA: TGTGCCAGCAGTACCTCAATGGGGGCTGACACTGAAGCTTTCTTT
CDR3 protein: CASSTSMGADTEAFF

clone size: -
CDR3 length: 16
J gene: TRBJ2-2
V gene: TRBV11-1
D gene: TRBD1
CDR3 DNA: TGTGCCAGCAGCTTAGCCCTTCGACAGGGTGCCGGGGAGCTGTTTTTT
CDR3 protein: CASSLALRQGAGELFF

clone size: -
CDR3 length: 15
J gene: TRBJ2-1
V gene: TRBV5-1
D gene: TRBD1
CDR3 DNA: TGCGCCAGCAGCCCTCAGACAGGGGTGAACAATGAGCAGTTCTTC
CDR3 protein: CASSPQTGVNNEQFF

clone size: -
CDR3 length: 16
J gene: TRBJ2-1
V gene: TRBV15
D gene: TRBD2
CDR3 DNA: TGTGCCACCAGCAGGGGGGAGGGATTGTTTGACAATGAGCAGTTCTTC
CDR3 protein: CATSRGEGLFDNEQFF

clone size: few
CDR3 length: 16
J gene: TRBJ2-1
V gene: TRBV7-2
D gene: TRBD2
CDR3 DNA: TGTGCCAGCAGCTTCGGGGTGGGACTAGCGTACGATGAGCAGTTCTTC
CDR3 protein: CASSFGVGLAYDEQFF

clone size: -
CDR3 length: 13
J gene: TRBJ1-4
V gene: TRBV2
D gene: -
CDR3 DNA: TGTGCCAGCAGTGAAGGGACAGCTAAAAAACTGTTTTTT
CDR3 protein: CASSEGTAKKLFF

clone size: -
CDR3 length: 16
J gene: TRBJ2-2
V gene: TRBV5-5
D gene: TRBD2
CDR3 DNA: TGTGCCAGCAGCCCACGAGGGGGACTAGGGGCCGGGGAGCTGTTTTTT
CDR3 protein: CASSPRGGLGAGELFF

clone size: once
CDR3 length: 15
J gene: TRBJ1-6
V gene: TRBV6-1
D gene: -
CDR3 DNA: TGTGCCAGCAGTGAATTGCAGGGGTGGTATTCACCCCTCCACTTT
CDR3 protein: CASSELQGWYSPLHF

clone size: -
CDR3 length: 15
J gene: TRBJ2-5
V gene: TRBV28
D gene: TRBD2
CDR3 DNA: TGTGCCAGCTGTTCTCTAGCGGGGGGGGGAGAGACCCAGTACTTC
CDR3 protein: CASCSLAGGGETQYF

clone size: few
CDR3 length: 12
J gene: TRBJ2-7
V gene: TRBV2
D gene: TRBD1
CDR3 DNA: TGTGCCAGCAGGGACAGGGGAGACGAGCAGTACTTC
CDR3 protein: CASRDRGDEQYF

clone size: -
CDR3 length: 16
J gene: TRBJ1-1
V gene: TRBV15
D gene: -
CDR3 DNA: TGTGCCACCAGCAAACCCCGGCGGGGGGCAAGGGGTGAAGCTTTCTTT
CDR3 protein: CATSKPRRGARGEAFF

clone size: -
CDR3 length: 11
J gene: TRBJ2-5
V gene: TRBV5-1
D gene: -
CDR3 DNA: TGCGCCAGCAGGGGGGGAGAGACCCAGTACTTC
CDR3 protein: CASRGGETQYF

clone size: -
CDR3 length: 16
J gene: TRBJ2-1
V gene: TRBV5-1
D gene: TRBD2
CDR3 DNA: TGCGCCAGCACGACTGTAGCGGGCAGCTCCTACAATGAGCAGTTCTTC
CDR3 protein: CASTTVAGSSYNEQFF

clone size: -
CDR3 length: 16
J gene: TRBJ2-3
V gene: TRBV9
D gene: -
CDR3 DNA: TGTGCCAGCAGCGTAGAGGCTAGCGCGATTTATGGTACGCAGTATTTT
CDR3 protein: CASSVEASAIYGTQYF

clone size: -
CDR3 length: 15
J gene: TRBJ1-6
V gene: TRBV19
D gene: -
CDR3 DNA: TGTGCCAGTAGTATATTTGGGGGCCAAAATTCACCCCTCCACTTT
CDR3 protein: CASSIFGGQNSPLHF

clone size: -
CDR3 length: 14
J gene: TRBJ2-2
V gene: TRBV5-5
D gene: -
CDR3 DNA: TGTGCCAGCAGCTTAACAGGGCGGCGAGGGGAGCTGTTTTTT
CDR3 protein: CASSLTGRRGELFF

clone size: -
CDR3 length: 13
J gene: TRBJ1-6
V gene: TRBV5-1
D gene: -
CDR3 DNA: TGCGCCAGCAGCTTGGTGGAGAATTCACCCCTCCACTTT
CDR3 protein: CASSLVENSPLHF

clone size: -
CDR3 length: 14
J gene: TRBJ2-1
V gene: TRBV6-5
D gene: TRBD1
CDR3 DNA: TGTGCCAGCAGGTCCGGGACAGGGGGCAATGAGCAGTTCTTC
CDR3 protein: CASRSGTGGNEQFF

clone size: -
CDR3 length: 13
J gene: TRBJ1-1
V gene: TRBV19
D gene: -
CDR3 DNA: TGTGCCAGTAGTACTATCAGGGGCACTGAAGCTTTCTTT
CDR3 protein: CASSTIRGTEAFF

clone size: -
CDR3 length: 14
J gene: TRBJ1-1
V gene: TRBV28
D gene: -
CDR3 DNA: TGTGCCAGCAGTATTCTTAGTGTGGGGAGTGAAGCTTTCTTT
CDR3 protein: CASSILSVGSEAFF

clone size: -
CDR3 length: 11
J gene: TRBJ1-2
V gene: TRBV20-1
D gene: -
CDR3 DNA: TGCAGCTGCGCGTACACGAGGGGCTACACCTTC
CDR3 protein: CSCAYTRGYTF

clone size: many
CDR3 length: 13
J gene: TRBJ1-2
V gene: TRBV7-6
D gene: -
CDR3 DNA: TGTGCCAGCAGCGCTACAAGGGGGGGAGGCTACACCTTC
CDR3 protein: CASSATRGGGYTF

clone size: -
CDR3 length: 13
J gene: TRBJ1-2
V gene: TRBV6-6
D gene: TRBD1
CDR3 DNA: TGTGCCAGCAGTTATTACAGGGGCTATGGCTACACCTTC
CDR3 protein: CASSYYRGYGYTF

clone size: -
CDR3 length: 14
J gene: TRBJ2-7
V gene: TRBV5-1
D gene: -
CDR3 DNA: TGCGCCAGCAGCTTTTCGACGGCGGCGTACGAGCAGTACTTC
CDR3 protein: CASSFSTAAYEQYF

clone size: -
CDR3 length: 14
J gene: TRBJ1-2
V gene: TRBV7-9
D gene: -
CDR3 DNA: TGTGCCAGCAGCCGACACGGGGGGGACTATGGCTACACCTTC
CDR3 protein: CASSRHGGDYGYTF

clone size: -
CDR3 length: 13
J gene: TRBJ2-7
V gene: TRBV28
D gene: -
CDR3 DNA: TGTGCCAGCAGATCCCCCCCGGGACATGAGCAGTACTTC
CDR3 protein: CASRSPPGHEQYF

clone size: -
CDR3 length: 15
J gene: TRBJ1-2
V gene: TRBV7-2
D gene: TRBD1
CDR3 DNA: TGTGCCAGCAGCTTATACAGGGGGGGGGACTATGGCTACACCTTC
CDR3 protein: CASSLYRGGDYGYTF

clone size: -
CDR3 length: 15
J gene: TRBJ2-5
V gene: TRBV7-9
D gene: TRBD2
CDR3 DNA: TGTGCCAGCAGCTGGAGCGGGGTGGTTTTGGAGACCCAGTACTTC
CDR3 protein: CASSWSGVVLETQYF

clone size: -
CDR3 length: 14
J gene: TRBJ1-4
V gene: TRBV11-2
D gene: TRBD1
CDR3 DNA: TGTGCCAGCAGCCGTACAGGGGTGGGTGAAAAACTGTTTTTT
CDR3 protein: CASSRTGVGEKLFF

clone size: once
CDR3 length: 17
J gene: TRBJ2-1
V gene: TRBV9
D gene: TRBD2
CDR3 DNA: TGTGCCAGCAGCGTATCGGGGGGGGGCTCTTATTACAATGAGCAGTTCTTC
CDR3 protein: CASSVSGGGSYYNEQFF

clone size: -
CDR3 length: 15
J gene: TRBJ2-1
V gene: TRBV2
D gene: -
CDR3 DNA: TGTGCCAGCAGTGCGGGAGAGAAAACCTCGAATGAGCAGTTCTTC
CDR3 protein: CASSAGEKTSNEQFF

clone size: -
CDR3 length: 15
J gene: TRBJ1-2
V gene: TRBV9
D gene: TRBD1
CDR3 DNA: TGTGCCAGCAGCGCCCCAACCAGGGGGCACTATGGCTACACCTTC
CDR3 protein: CASSAPTRGHYGYTF

clone size: -
CDR3 length: 16
J gene: TRBJ1-3
V gene: TRBV23-1
D gene: -
CDR3 DNA: TGCGCCAGCAGTCAAGGCAGTCCTTTCTCTGGAAACACCATATATTTT
CDR3 protein: CASSQGSPFSGNTIYF

clone size: -
CDR3 length: 12
J gene: TRBJ1-4
V gene: TRBV6-5
D gene: -
CDR3 DNA: TGTGCCAGCAGTTACTCGACTCGAAAACTGTTTTTT
CDR3 protein: CASSYSTRKLFF

clone size: -
CDR3 length: 15
J gene: TRBJ2-3
V gene: TRBV19
D gene: TRBD2
CDR3 DNA: TGTGCCAGTAGTACAAGCGGGGGGAGCACAGATACGCAGTATTTT
CDR3 protein: CASSTSGGSTDTQYF

clone size: -
CDR3 length: 13
J gene: TRBJ1-2
V gene: TRBV15
D gene: -
CDR3 DNA: TGTGCCACCAGCAGAGTGGGGCCCTATGGCTACACCTTC
CDR3 protein: CATSRVGPYGYTF

clone size: -
CDR3 length: 13
J gene: TRBJ2-1
V gene: TRBV6-6
D gene: TRBD2
CDR3 DNA: TGTGCCAGCAGTCTTAGCGGGGTCAATGAGCAGTTCTTC
CDR3 protein: CASSLSGVNEQFF

clone size: once
CDR3 length: 15
J gene: TRBJ2-5
V gene: TRBV28
D gene: -
CDR3 DNA: TGTGCCAGCAGTGGGGTACAGGGAGGGGGAGAGACCCAGTACTTC
CDR3 protein: CASSGVQGGGETQYF

clone size: -
CDR3 length: 19
J gene: TRBJ1-2
V gene: TRBV9
D gene: -
CDR3 DNA: TGTGCCAGCAGCGTAGGACTAACTTCGGCAGGGGTGAGATCGCAAGGCTACACCTTC
CDR3 protein: CASSVGLTSAGVRSQGYTF

clone size: -
CDR3 length: 13
J gene: TRBJ1-2
V gene: TRBV6-1
D gene: -
CDR3 DNA: TGTGCCAGCGGAGAAATCCGAGACTATGGCTACACCTTC
CDR3 protein: CASGEIRDYGYTF

clone size: -
CDR3 length: 15
J gene: TRBJ2-3
V gene: TRBV6-6
D gene: -
CDR3 DNA: TGTGCCAGCAGCTACGGGGGCACTAGCACAGATACGCAGTATTTT
CDR3 protein: CASSYGGTSTDTQYF

clone size: -
CDR3 length: 13
J gene: TRBJ1-1
V gene: TRBV5-5
D gene: TRBD1
CDR3 DNA: TGTGCCAGCAGCGGGACAGGGCGGACTGAAGCTTTCTTT
CDR3 protein: CASSGTGRTEAFF

clone size: -
CDR3 length: 14
J gene: TRBJ2-3
V gene: TRBV6-4
D gene: TRBD2
CDR3 DNA: TGTGCCAGCAGCTCTAGCGGGGGCACAGATACGCAGTATTTT
CDR3 protein: CASSSSGGTDTQYF